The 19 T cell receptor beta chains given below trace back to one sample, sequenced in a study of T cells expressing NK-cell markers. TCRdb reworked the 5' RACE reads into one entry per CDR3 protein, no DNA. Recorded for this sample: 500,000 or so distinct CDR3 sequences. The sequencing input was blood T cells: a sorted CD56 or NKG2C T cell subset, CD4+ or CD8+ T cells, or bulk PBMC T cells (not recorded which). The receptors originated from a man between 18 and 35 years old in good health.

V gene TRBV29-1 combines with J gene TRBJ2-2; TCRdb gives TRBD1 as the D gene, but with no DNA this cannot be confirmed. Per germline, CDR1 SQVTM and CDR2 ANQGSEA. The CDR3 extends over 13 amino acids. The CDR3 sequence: CSVAPSGAGELFF.

CDR3 sequence reads: CASSQMRGGYTF. The chain links TRBV3-1 to TRBJ1-2. The germline gives CDR1 LGHDT, CDR2 YNNKEL (reference sequence). CDR3 length equals 12 residues.

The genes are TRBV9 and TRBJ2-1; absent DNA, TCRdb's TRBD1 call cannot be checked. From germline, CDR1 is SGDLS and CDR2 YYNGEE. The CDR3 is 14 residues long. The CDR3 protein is CASSEGQGVDEQFF.

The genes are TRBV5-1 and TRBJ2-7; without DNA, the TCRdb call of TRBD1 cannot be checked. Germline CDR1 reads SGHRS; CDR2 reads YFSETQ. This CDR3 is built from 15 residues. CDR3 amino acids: CASSLRQGVIREQYF.

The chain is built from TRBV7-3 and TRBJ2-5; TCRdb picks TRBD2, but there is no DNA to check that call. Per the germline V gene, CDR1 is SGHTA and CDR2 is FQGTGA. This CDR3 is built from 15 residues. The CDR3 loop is CASSSNPRTNKTQYF.

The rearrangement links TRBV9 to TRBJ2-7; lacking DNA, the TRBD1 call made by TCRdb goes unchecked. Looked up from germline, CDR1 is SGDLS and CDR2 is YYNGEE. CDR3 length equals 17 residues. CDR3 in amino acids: CASSVEGQGLGGREQYF.

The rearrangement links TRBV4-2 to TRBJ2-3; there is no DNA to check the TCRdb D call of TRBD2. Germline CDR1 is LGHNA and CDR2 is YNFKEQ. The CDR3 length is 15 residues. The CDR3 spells CASKGPAGSTDTQYF.

CDR3 in amino acids: CASSWVSSNEQFF. The gene calls are TRBV11-2 and TRBJ2-1. Germline CDR1 SGHAT, CDR2 FQNNGV. The CDR3 has 13 residues.

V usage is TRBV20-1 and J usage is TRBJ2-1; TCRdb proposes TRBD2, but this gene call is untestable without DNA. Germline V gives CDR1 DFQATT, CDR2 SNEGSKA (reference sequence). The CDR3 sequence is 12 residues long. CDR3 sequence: CSAGGDLLEQFF.

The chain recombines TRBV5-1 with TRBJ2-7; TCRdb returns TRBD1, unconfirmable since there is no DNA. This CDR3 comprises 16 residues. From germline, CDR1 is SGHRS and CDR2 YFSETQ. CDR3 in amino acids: CASSLGPRGQNYEQYF.

This chain's CDR3 is CASSRYPTSGTDTQYF. The chain carries TRBV5-1 and TRBJ2-3; absent DNA, TCRdb's TRBD2 call cannot be checked. CDR3 size: 16 residues. Germline assignment: CDR1 SGHRS and CDR2 YFSETQ.

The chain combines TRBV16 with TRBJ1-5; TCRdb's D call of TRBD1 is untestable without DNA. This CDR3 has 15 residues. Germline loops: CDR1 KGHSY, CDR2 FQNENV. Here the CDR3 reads CASSQTGQGRQPQHF. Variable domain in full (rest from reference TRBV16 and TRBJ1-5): GEEVAQTPKHLVRGEGQKAKLYCAPIKGHSYVFWYQQVLKNEFKFLISFQNENVFDETGMPKERFSAKCLPNSPCSLEIQATKLEDSAVYFCASSQTGQGRQPQHFGDGTRLSIL.

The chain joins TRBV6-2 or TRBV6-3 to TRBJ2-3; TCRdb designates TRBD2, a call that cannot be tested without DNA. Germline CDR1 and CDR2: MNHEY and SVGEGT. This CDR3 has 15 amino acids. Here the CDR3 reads CASRLGGSSADTQYF.

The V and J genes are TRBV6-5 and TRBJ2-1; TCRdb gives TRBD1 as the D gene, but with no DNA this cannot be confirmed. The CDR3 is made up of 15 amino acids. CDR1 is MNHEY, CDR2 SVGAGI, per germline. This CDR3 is CASSYSRGWGNEQFF.

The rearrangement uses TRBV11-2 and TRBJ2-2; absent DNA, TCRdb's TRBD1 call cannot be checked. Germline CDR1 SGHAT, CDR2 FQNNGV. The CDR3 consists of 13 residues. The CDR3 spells CASSLDGRRELFF.

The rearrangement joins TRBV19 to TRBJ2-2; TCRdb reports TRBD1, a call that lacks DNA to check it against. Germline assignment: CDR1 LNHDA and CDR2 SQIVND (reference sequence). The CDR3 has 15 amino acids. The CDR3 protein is CASSPDIANTGELFF.

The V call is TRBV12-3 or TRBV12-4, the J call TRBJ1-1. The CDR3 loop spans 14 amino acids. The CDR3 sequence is CASSPSIVFTEAFF.

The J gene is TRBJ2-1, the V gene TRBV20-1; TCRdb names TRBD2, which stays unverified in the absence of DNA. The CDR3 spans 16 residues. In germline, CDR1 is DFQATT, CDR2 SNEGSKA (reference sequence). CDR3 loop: CSALDLTSGIYNEQFF.

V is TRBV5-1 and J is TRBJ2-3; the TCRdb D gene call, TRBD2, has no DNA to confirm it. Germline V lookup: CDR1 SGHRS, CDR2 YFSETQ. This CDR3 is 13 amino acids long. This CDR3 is CASTPRGTDTQYF.